Below are 26 T cell receptor beta chains sequenced from a single sample in a study of metastatic and nonmetastatic thyroid tumors. Using MiXCR, TCRdb reanalyzed the PCR reads. The sample records more than 20,000 clones, less than 40% being singletons. Treatment of any kind had been given to no patient before thyroid surgery. Sequencing was done on a sample of blood. All receptors come from a male donor with papillary thyroid cancer or a benign thyroid nodule (not recorded which). Some clones in this sample may be carry-over from other donors' samples.

This clone was seen a handful of times. The chain combines TRBV7-9 with TRBJ1-1; D gene ambiguous. In germline, CDR1 is SEHNR, CDR2 FQNEAQ (reference sequence). The V end was cut by 1 base, the J end by 10 bases, with 10 bases between. The CDR3 spans 12 residues. CDR3 loop: CASSLDKYGAFF. The CDR3 DNA reads TGTGCCAGCAGCTTAGACAAGTATGGAGCTTTCTTT.

This clone was detected many times. V and J are TRBV20-1 and TRBJ2-3; 7 bases are shared with TRBD2. The CDR3 spans 14 residues. Germline lookup yields CDR1 DFQATT and CDR2 SNEGSKA (reference sequence). J was trimmed by 0 bases and V by 7 bases; bases with no gene match: 7. The CDR3 loop reads CSGLTSASTDTQYF. CDR3 DNA sequence: TGCAGTGGCCTCACTAGCGCGAGCACAGATACGCAGTATTTT.

This clone was found once. The CDR3 DNA sequence: TGTGCCAGTAGTATGGCGGGGAGGAGGACTGAAGCTTTCTTT. It yields the protein CASSMAGRRTEAFF. The gene calls are TRBV19 and TRBJ1-1; D ambiguous. V was pared by 3 bases and J by 5 bases, with 13 bases between. Germline V gene sequence: CDR1 LNHDA, CDR2 SQIVND (reference sequence). The CDR3 runs 14 residues. Full variable domain (rest looked up from reference TRBV19 and TRBJ1-1): DGGITQSPKYLFRKEGQNVTLSCEQNLNHDAMYWYRQDPGQGLRLIYYSQIVNDFQKGDIAEGYSVSREKKESFPLTVTSAQKNPTAFYLCASSMAGRRTEAFFGQGTRLTVV.

By proportion, this clone is medium-sized. This chain joins TRBV5-1 and TRBJ2-3, with 9 nucleotides matching TRBD2. The CDR3 spans 16 residues. After removal of 0 bases from V and 6 bases from J, the junction contained 8 bases not matched to a gene. The germline V gene has CDR1 SGHRS and CDR2 YFSETQ. The CDR3 region is CASSLAQAGGMDTQYF. CDR3 nucleotides: TGCGCCAGCAGCTTGGCCCAAGCGGGAGGCATGGATACGCAGTATTTT.

V gene TRBV19 combines with J gene TRBJ2-7; 15 nucleotides align to TRBD2. Per the germline V gene, CDR1 is LNHDA and CDR2 is SQIVND (reference sequence). This CDR3 is 16 amino acids long. The V and J ends lost 4 bases and 4 bases, in that order; junction bases with no gene match: 5. CDR3 nucleotides: TGTGCCAGTAGTAGGGGACTAGCGGGAGGAGGTTACGAGCAGTACTTC. It is translated as CASSRGLAGGGYEQYF. The variable domain in full, completed from reference TRBV19 and TRBJ2-7, reads DGGITQSPKYLFRKEGQNVTLSCEQNLNHDAMYWYRQDPGQGLRLIYYSQIVNDFQKGDIAEGYSVSREKKESFPLTVTSAQKNPTAFYLCASSRGLAGGGYEQYFGPGTRLTVT.

In its sample, this clone is medium-sized. Other DNA sequences in the same sample also yield this CDR3. V is TRBV29-1 and J is TRBJ2-5; possible D gene TRBD2, 6 bases. Germline V lookup: CDR1 SQVTM, CDR2 ANQGSEA. The CDR3 contains 15 residues. Trimming took 4 bases from V and 2 from J, leaving 17 bases between them. CDR3 in amino acids: CSVGGVGGGQETQYF. The CDR3 DNA is TGCAGCGTTGGGGGGGTGGGAGGAGGTCAAGAGACCCAGTACTTC.

CDR3 coding DNA: TGTGCCAGCACATGGGAAGGGAGTACTGAAGCTTTCTTT. Its protein product is CASTWEGSTEAFF. The V gene is TRBV2, the J gene TRBJ1-1; D is undetermined. The CDR3 covers 13 residues. Germline CDR1 SNHLY, CDR2 FYNNEI. Trimming removed 7 bases from V and 5 bases from J, with 14 bases in between.

The chain carries TRBV27 and TRBJ1-6; the D gene is possibly TRBD1 (5 bases). This CDR3 is 12 amino acids long. The V gene lost 7 bases and the J gene lost 11 bases, with 12 bases spanning the gap. Germline CDR1 and CDR2: MNHEY and SMNVEV (reference sequence). The CDR3 region has the DNA TGTGCCAGCAAGGGGATGGGGGCACCCCTCCACTTT. Its protein is CASKGMGAPLHF.

This clone was observed a handful of times. V and J are TRBV24-1 and TRBJ2-1; 8 bases agree with TRBD1. The CDR3 is made up of 16 amino acids. Germline CDR1 is KGHDR and CDR2 is SFDVKD. Trimming at V came to 4 bases and at J to 8 bases, leaving 12 bases not matched to a gene. This CDR3 is CATSDPGQGKVDEQFF. The DNA for the CDR3 is TGTGCCACCAGTGACCCCGGACAGGGTAAGGTAGATGAGCAGTTCTTC.

Only a few counts were recorded for this clone. This chain uses TRBV4-2 with TRBJ2-5; 8 positions agree with TRBD2. This CDR3 is 16 amino acids long. The V gene's germline CDR1 is LGHNA and CDR2 YNFKEQ. Germline trimming cut 1 base from V and 2 bases from J; bases unmatched to any gene: 6. The CDR3 nucleotides are TGTGCCAGCAGCCAAGCCGTAGCGGGGTCGCAAGAGACCCAGTACTTC. Encoded protein: CASSQAVAGSQETQYF.

The V call is TRBV27, the J call TRBJ2-2; perhaps TRBD1 as D (6 bases). CDR1 is MNHEY and CDR2 is SMNVEV in the germline V gene (reference sequence). Trimming took 4 bases from V and 4 from J, leaving 13 bases between them. This CDR3 spans 15 amino acids. The CDR3 region is CASSYTGTVTGELFF. The CDR3 bases are TGTGCCAGCAGTTATACAGGGACCGTCACCGGGGAGCTGTTTTTT.

This clone was seen a handful of times. This chain uses TRBV12-3 or TRBV12-4 with TRBJ1-1; maybe TRBD1 (5 bases). Trimming took off 8 bases at V and 1 base at J, with 14 bases between the two ends. The CDR3 covers 14 residues. The CDR3 here is CASSVGARNTEAFF. CDR3 bases: TGTGCCAGCTCCGTAGGGGCCAGGAACACTGAAGCTTTCTTT.

The chain carries TRBV2 and TRBJ1-1, with D perhaps matching TRBD1 (6 bases). Trimming pared 10 bases from V and 0 bases from J, leaving 12 bases between. CDR3 size: 13 residues. Germline CDR1 SNHLY, CDR2 FYNNEI. CDR3 amino acids: CATQTGLNTEAFF. The CDR3 coding sequence is TGTGCCACCCAGACAGGCCTGAACACTGAAGCTTTCTTT. The full variable domain, its missing parts supplied by reference TRBV2 and TRBJ1-1, is EPEVTQTPSHQVTQMGQEVILRCVPISNHLYFYWYRQILGQKVEFLVSFYNNEISEKSEIFDDQFSVERPDGSNFTLKIRSTKLEDSAMYFCATQTGLNTEAFFGQGTRLTVV.

This clone was seen ten or more times. A much more abundant neighbour one base away suggests this may be a read error. Lacking the conserved final phenylalanine or tryptophan, this CDR3 likely reflects a read error. The genes are TRBV14 and TRBJ2-1, with 8 nucleotides matching TRBD2. CDR1 SGHDN and CDR2 FVKESK come from the germline V gene. This CDR3 spans 16 amino acids. The trim removed 2 bases at V and 5 bases at J, leaving 8 bases unmatched. The CDR3 spells CASSQLAGWGNNEQFV. The CDR3 bases are TGTGCCAGCAGCCAACTAGCGGGTTGGGGGAACAATGAGCAGTTCGTC.

The chain uses TRBV15 and TRBJ1-5; 7 bases line up with TRBD1. Germline lookup yields CDR1 LNHNV and CDR2 YYDKDF (reference sequence). This CDR3 spans 17 amino acids. V dropped 0 bases and J dropped 4; count of bases not matched to a gene: 9. CDR3 DNA: TGTGCCACCAGCAGAGATCGCGGGACAGCACATAATCAGCCCCAGCATTTT. Translated: CATSRDRGTAHNQPQHF.

In this sample, this clone is medium-sized. The rearrangement joins TRBV19 to TRBJ1-6; 8 bases line up with TRBD1. The junction had 7 bases not matched to a gene; V was cut back by 6 bases and J by 9 bases. The CDR3 totals 14 residues. Germline V gene data show CDR1 as LNHDA and CDR2 as SQIVND (reference sequence). CDR3 bases: TGTGCCAGTAGGACTACAGGGGGTGCTTCACCCCTCCACTTT. It encodes CASRTTGGASPLHF.

This clone has a handful of counts. The CDR3 spells CASSLDSYGYTF. The DNA for the CDR3 is TGTGCCAGCAGCTTAGACAGTTATGGCTACACCTTC. This chain connects TRBV7-2 to TRBJ1-2; no reliable D call. CDR1 is SGHTA and CDR2 is FQGNSA in the germline V gene. The V end lost 1 base, the J end lost 5 bases, and 5 bases lay between the germline ends. This CDR3 comprises 12 residues.

The rearrangement joins TRBV20-1 to TRBJ2-7; 7 bases align to TRBD2. Germline assignment: CDR1 DFQATT and CDR2 SNEGSKA (reference sequence). Unmatched junction bases numbered 0, after V lost 0 bases and J lost 4 bases. CDR3 length equals 12 residues. The CDR3 is CSAREREYEQYF. The CDR3 DNA sequence: TGCAGTGCTAGAGAGCGGGAGTACGAGCAGTACTTC.

V is TRBV6-1 and J is TRBJ1-2; the match to TRBD1 covers 7 bases. CDR1 is MNHNS, CDR2 SASEGT, per germline. The CDR3 totals 15 residues. Germline trimming cut 5 bases from V and 4 bases from J; bases unmatched to any gene: 10. DNA of the CDR3: TGTGCCAGCAGTCCGGCGACAGGGACAATCTATGGCTACACCTTC. Encoded protein: CASSPATGTIYGYTF.

The chain has TRBV20-1 and TRBJ2-7; 7 bases align to TRBD1. After removal of 0 bases from V and 3 bases from J, the junction contained 5 bases not matched to a gene. This CDR3 spans 14 amino acids. From germline, CDR1 is DFQATT and CDR2 SNEGSKA (reference sequence). The CDR3 bases are TGCAGTGCTAGAGACCCTGGGACAGTCTACGAGCAGTACTTC. Residues: CSARDPGTVYEQYF.

This clone came up many times. The chain links TRBV30 to TRBJ1-2; 11 nucleotides line up with TRBD1. The CDR3 is 13 residues long. CDR1 is GTSNPN and CDR2 is SVGIG in the germline V gene (reference sequence). The J segment lost 7 bases and the V segment lost 5 bases, leaving 6 bases of the junction unmatched. CDR3 nucleotides: TGTGCCTGGGCGGGACAGGGGGAGCTTGGCTACACCTTC. The encoded protein is CAWAGQGELGYTF. The full variable domain, its missing parts supplied by reference TRBV30 and TRBJ1-2, is SQTIHQWPATLVQPVGSPLSLECTVEGTSNPNLYWYRQAAGRGLQLLFYSVGIGQISSEVPQNLSASRPQDRQFILSSKKLLLSDSGFYLCAWAGQGELGYTFGSGTRLTVV.

Sample share makes this clone medium-sized. J is TRBJ1-1 and V is TRBV6-1; D gene ambiguous. This CDR3 region has 14 residues. V was trimmed by 7 bases and J by 4 bases, leaving 16 bases between them. Germline CDR1 reads MNHNS; CDR2 reads SASEGT. For the CDR3, the DNA is TGTGCCAGCACCCTCCCTGGCTCCTCCACTGAAGCTTTCTTT. Protein: CASTLPGSSTEAFF.

The gene calls are TRBV20-1 and TRBJ1-2; D gene ambiguous. The germline gives CDR1 DFQATT, CDR2 SNEGSKA (reference sequence). The CDR3 covers 14 residues. V was clipped by 5 bases and J by 2 bases, with 15 bases between them. DNA of the CDR3: TGCAGTGCTCCAACCCGTATACAGAACTATGGCTACACCTTC. It translates to CSAPTRIQNYGYTF.

This clone was seen once. The rearrangement joins TRBV20-1 to TRBJ1-5, with TRBD1 as a possible D gene (6 bases). Looked up from germline, CDR1 is DFQATT and CDR2 is SNEGSKA (reference sequence). The V gene lost 0 bases and the J gene lost 5 bases, with 17 bases spanning the gap. The CDR3 loop spans 16 amino acids. The CDR3 DNA follows: TGCAGTGCTAGAGATGGACAGATTTTTCATGATCAGCCCCAGCATTTT. This encodes CSARDGQIFHDQPQHF.

V and J are TRBV11-2 and TRBJ2-7, with 8 bases fitting TRBD2. The CDR3 has 14 residues. The ends lost 3 bases at V and 6 bases at J; junction bases unmatched: 7. Germline values: CDR1 SGHAT, CDR2 FQNNGV. CDR3 sequence (DNA): TGTGCCAGCAGCTTTACGGGAGGGCCTTCCGAGCAGTACTTC. Translated: CASSFTGGPSEQYF.

This clone was counted a few times. The chain carries TRBV6-1 and TRBJ2-7; 8 bases agree with TRBD2. This CDR3 region has 14 residues. Germline loops: CDR1 MNHNS, CDR2 SASEGT. V gave up 7 bases and J gave up 7 bases; unmatched junction bases: 12. The CDR3 spells CASTRRGGLVEQYF. The CDR3 DNA sequence: TGTGCCAGCACCAGGAGGGGGGGACTAGTAGAGCAGTACTTC.